One sample yielded the 25 T cell receptor beta chains listed below, sequenced in a study of long-term antiretroviral therapy in people with HIV. Researchers report immunoSEQ v3.0 was run at survey level. Sequenced by immunoSEQ multiplex PCR; TCRdb stores in-frame clones only, minus some. Of about 20,000 clones in the sample, just under 80% are singletons; the top ten hold roughly an eighth. This specimen consisted of unsorted PBMCs, obtained 0.3 years after starting antiretroviral therapy. The receptors come from a woman aged 45-60 years with HIV.

V is TRBV10-3 and J is TRBJ1-2; 8 bases line up with TRBD1. The ends lost 6 bases at V and 7 bases at J; junction bases unmatched: 10. The CDR3 runs to 14 residues. Germline V lookup: CDR1 ENHRY, CDR2 SYGVKD. The DNA of the CDR3 is TGTGCCATCAGGCCGACAGGGGATCGGAGTGGCTACACCTTC. Translating it yields CAIRPTGDRSGYTF.

The chain has TRBV5-1 and TRBJ2-5, with TRBD2 matching over 7 bases. The CDR3 contains 17 residues. In germline, CDR1 is SGHRS, CDR2 YFSETQ. The trim removed 0 bases at V and 1 base at J, leaving 9 bases unmatched. CDR3 sequence reads: CASSLAGSSGGQETQYF. Here the CDR3 DNA reads TGCGCCAGCAGCTTGGCCGGGTCTAGCGGAGGCCAAGAGACCCAGTACTTC.

This chain links TRBV2 with TRBJ1-4, with TRBD1 matching 9 bases. With V trimmed by 6 bases and J by 8 bases, 7 bases remained unmatched. The CDR3 length is 14 residues. Germline V lookup: CDR1 SNHLY, CDR2 FYNNEI. In DNA, the CDR3 is TGTGCCAGCAGGGACAGGGGTTCAGGAGAAAAACTGTTTTTT. It specifies CASRDRGSGEKLFF.

The CDR3 sequence is CASSYRTGGPYEQYV. Written as DNA, the CDR3 is TGTGCCAGCAGTTACCGGACAGGGGGGCCCTACGAGCAGTACGTC. The rearrangement joins TRBV6-5 to TRBJ2-7; 10 bases are a match to TRBD1. Germline CDR1 MNHEY, CDR2 SVGAGI. J was trimmed by 2 bases and V by 2 bases; bases with no gene match: 3. This CDR3 contains 15 residues.

The CDR3: CASTRDNVGELFF. In DNA form, the CDR3 reads TGTGCCAGCACCCGGGACAACGTAGGGGAGCTGTTTTTT. The V gene is TRBV6-1, the J gene TRBJ2-2; D possibly corresponds to TRBD1 (6 bases). V was clipped by 7 bases and J by 8 bases, with 14 bases between them. CDR1 and CDR2 (germline): MNHNS, SASEGT. This CDR3 has 13 residues.

The V call is TRBV27, the J call TRBJ2-5; weak D call: TRBD2 (5 bases). The CDR3 contains 15 residues. The germline V gene encodes CDR1 MNHEY and CDR2 SMNVEV (reference sequence). Between the trimmed V and J ends, which lost 5 bases and 4 bases, there was a span of 17 bases. The CDR3 region is CASSPSGLRRETQYF. The CDR3 bases are TGTGCCAGCAGTCCCTCCGGACTGCGGAGAGAGACCCAGTACTTC.

The chain recombines TRBV30 with TRBJ2-5, with a tentative D call TRBD2 (6 bases). CDR3 size: 19 residues. Germline V CDR1 and CDR2: GTSNPN, SVGIG (reference sequence). The V and J ends lost 4 bases and 5 bases respectively, with 32 bases between them. The CDR3 DNA reads TGTGCCTGGAAATTGGCGAGACGCAACGTCGGACTACGAGTGGAGACCCAGTACTTC. As protein: CAWKLARRNVGLRVETQYF.

V is TRBV10-2 and J is TRBJ1-3; D is uncertain. V lost 10 bases to trimming and J lost 4 bases, with 8 bases between them. The CDR3 runs 11 residues. Germline V gene lookup returns CDR1 WSHSY and CDR2 SAAADI. The CDR3 DNA sequence: TGCGCCACCAACCTGGGAAACACCATATATTTT. Its protein product is CATNLGNTIYF.

The V gene is TRBV15, the J gene TRBJ2-7; unclear D gene. CDR1 is LNHNV, CDR2 YYDKDF, per germline (reference sequence). V was shortened by 0 bases and J by 6 bases, with 9 bases between the two germline ends. The CDR3 has 13 amino acids. Here the CDR3 DNA reads TGTGCCACCAGCAGAGATCAATGGGGCGAGCAGTACTTC. Translating it yields CATSRDQWGEQYF.

J is TRBJ2-1 and V is TRBV5-1; TRBD1 matches 7 bases. The CDR3 totals 14 residues. Germline lookup yields CDR1 SGHRS and CDR2 YFSETQ. V was pared by 3 bases and J by 4 bases, with 4 bases of the junction left unmatched. CDR3 in amino acids: CASSWGTEYNEQFF. For the CDR3, the DNA is TGCGCCAGCAGCTGGGGGACAGAGTACAATGAGCAGTTCTTC. The variable domain in full, with the rest retrieved from reference TRBV5-1 and TRBJ2-1, is KAGVTQTPRYLIKTRGQQVTLSCSPISGHRSVSWYQQTPGQGLQFLFEYFSETQRNKGNFPGRFSGRQFSNSRSEMNVSTLELGDSALYLCASSWGTEYNEQFFGPGTRLTVL.

This chain links TRBV30 with TRBJ2-2, with D perhaps TRBD1 or TRBD2 (5 bases each). The CDR3 runs 13 residues. Germline CDR1 and CDR2: GTSNPN and SVGIG (reference sequence). V was shortened by 8 bases and J by 1 base, with 11 bases between the two germline ends. CDR3 bases: TGTGCCAAGGGGAGCCAGAACACCGGGGAGCTGTTTTTT. Protein sequence: CAKGSQNTGELFF. The entire variable domain, with the rest obtained from reference TRBV30 and TRBJ2-2, is as follows: SQTIHQWPATLVQPVGSPLSLECTVEGTSNPNLYWYRQAAGRGLQLLFYSVGIGQISSEVPQNLSASRPQDRQFILSSKKLLLSDSGFYLCAKGSQNTGELFFGEGSRLTVL.

The chain couples TRBV14 to TRBJ1-1, with D unresolved. Trimming took off 4 bases at V and 1 base at J, with 7 bases between the two ends. This CDR3 has 13 amino acids. Germline V gene sequence: CDR1 SGHDN, CDR2 FVKESK. The CDR3 region is CASSLQGNTEAFF. The CDR3 nucleotides are TGTGCCAGCAGCCTCCAAGGGAACACTGAAGCTTTCTTT.

The chain links TRBV6-5 to TRBJ2-7; TRBD1 matches 7 bases. Germline loops: CDR1 MNHEY, CDR2 SVGAGI. This CDR3 has 14 amino acids. The junction had 6 bases not matched to a gene; V was cut back by 5 bases and J by 2 bases. This CDR3 is CASSPGTATYEQYF. In nucleotides, the CDR3 is TGTGCCAGCAGTCCCGGGACAGCAACCTACGAGCAGTACTTC.

This clone occurred once. The rearrangement uses TRBV7-3 and TRBJ2-7; tentatively, D is TRBD1 or TRBD2 (5 bases each). Germline lookup yields CDR1 SGHTA and CDR2 FQGTGA. The V end lost 5 bases, the J end lost 0 bases, and 14 bases lay between the germline ends. This CDR3 has 15 residues. The CDR3 sequence: CASSRSGTASYEQYF. Written as DNA, the CDR3 is TGTGCCAGCAGCCGGTCCGGGACGGCCTCCTACGAGCAGTACTTC.

This CDR3 is CASSLGDIGQPQHF. CDR3 nucleotide sequence: TGTGCCAGCAGCTTGGGGGATATTGGTCAGCCCCAGCATTTT. The genes are TRBV11-2 and TRBJ1-5; tentative D call: TRBD1 (5 bases). Germline CDR1 reads SGHAT; CDR2 reads FQNNGV. The CDR3 runs to 14 residues. Trimming stripped 3 bases from V and 6 bases from J, with 12 bases between. Complete variable domain (other parts from reference TRBV11-2 and TRBJ1-5): EAGVAQSPRYKIIEKRQSVAFWCNPISGHATLYWYQQILGQGPKLLIQFQNNGVVDDSQLPKDRFSAERLKGVDSTLKIQPAKLEDSAVYLCASSLGDIGQPQHFGDGTRLSIL.

The rearrangement uses TRBV5-1 and TRBJ2-1; TRBD2 matches 10 bases. V gave up 0 bases and J gave up 1 base; unmatched junction bases: 7. CDR1 and CDR2 from the germline V gene are SGHRS and YFSETQ. CDR3 length equals 18 residues. CDR3 in amino acids: CASSLAYPSGGSYNEQFF. CDR3 in DNA: TGCGCCAGCAGCTTGGCCTACCCTAGCGGGGGTTCCTACAATGAGCAGTTCTTC.

V is TRBV7-2 and J is TRBJ1-2, with TRBD1 matching over 10 bases. The CDR3 runs 15 residues. Germline CDR1 is SGHTA and CDR2 is FQGNSA. The V segment lost 0 bases and the J segment 8 bases; nucleotides outside the gene matches: 6. CDR3 amino acids: CASSLALTGGFGYTF. In nucleotides, the CDR3 is TGTGCCAGCAGCTTAGCTTTGACAGGGGGCTTCGGCTACACCTTC. Supplemented by reference TRBV7-2 and TRBJ1-2, the full variable domain reads GAGVSQSPSNKVTEKGKDVELRCDPISGHTALYWYRQSLGQGLEFLIYFQGNSAPDKSGLPSDRFSAERTGGSVSTLTIQRTQQEDSAVYLCASSLALTGGFGYTFGSGTRLTVV.

The chain joins TRBV2 to TRBJ1-1; D unclear. V was pared by 8 bases and J by 0 bases, with 22 bases between. This CDR3 is 17 amino acids long. The germline V gene encodes CDR1 SNHLY and CDR2 FYNNEI. The CDR3: CASPPQVRTIMNTEAFF. The CDR3 nucleotides read TGTGCCAGCCCACCCCAGGTCAGGACCATTATGAACACTGAAGCTTTCTTT.

The chain combines TRBV6-6 with TRBJ1-2, with D possibly being TRBD1 (6 bases). Germline lookup yields CDR1 MNHNY and CDR2 SVGAGI (reference sequence). The length of the CDR3 is 13 residues. V lost 4 bases to trimming and J lost 7 bases, with 13 bases between them. The CDR3 nucleotides are TGTGCCAGCAGTTCTACAGGGCTACTTGGCTACACCTTC. The encoded protein is CASSSTGLLGYTF.

The V gene is TRBV2, the J gene TRBJ1-6, with D possibly being TRBD1 (5 bases). The germline V and J ends were trimmed by 6 bases and 0 bases, with 15 bases remaining between them. Germline loops: CDR1 SNHLY, CDR2 FYNNEI. The CDR3 runs to 17 residues. The CDR3 nucleotides read TGTGCCAGCAGCGTGGATGGGGCCCTCTCCTATAATTCACCCCTCCACTTT. Encoded protein: CASSVDGALSYNSPLHF.

This chain connects TRBV18 to TRBJ2-1; TRBD2 aligns across 9 bases. The germline V gene encodes CDR1 KGHSH and CDR2 LQKENI. The CDR3 consists of 13 residues. The V segment lost 2 bases and the J segment 8 bases; nucleotides outside the gene matches: 1. The DNA of the CDR3 is TGTGCCAGCTCACCAGGGACTAGCTATGAGCAGTTCTTC. It encodes CASSPGTSYEQFF.

V is TRBV7-6 and J is TRBJ2-2; 7 bases map to TRBD2. V shed 5 bases, J shed 6 bases, and the junction held 9 bases outside the gene matches. Germline V gives CDR1 SGHVS, CDR2 FNYEAQ. The CDR3 loop spans 15 amino acids. For the CDR3, the DNA is TGTGCCAGCAGCCCAGCGGGGTTTTATTCCGGGGAGCTGTTTTTT. Protein: CASSPAGFYSGELFF.

V and J are TRBV19 and TRBJ2-6; 7 nucleotides match TRBD1. V trimming: 5 bases; J trimming: 2 bases; junction bases outside the gene matches: 3. The CDR3 loop spans 15 amino acids. Germline V gives CDR1 LNHDA, CDR2 SQIVND (reference sequence). The CDR3 loop reads CASSLTGAGANVLTF. In nucleotides, the CDR3 is TGTGCCAGTAGTTTAACAGGGGCTGGGGCCAACGTCCTGACTTTC. The full variable domain, rest sourced from reference TRBV19 and TRBJ2-6, is DGGITQSPKYLFRKEGQNVTLSCEQNLNHDAMYWYRQDPGQGLRLIYYSQIVNDFQKGDIAEGYSVSREKKESFPLTVTSAQKNPTAFYLCASSLTGAGANVLTFGAGSRLTVL.

The V and J genes are TRBV30 and TRBJ1-4; the D is unclear. Germline loops: CDR1 GTSNPN, CDR2 SVGIG (reference sequence). Between the trimmed V and J ends, which lost 0 bases and 10 bases, there was a span of 15 bases. This CDR3 has 14 amino acids. The CDR3 region has the DNA TGTGCCTGGAGTGTACCAGCCTCTTCGGGAAAACTGTTTTTT. Amino acids: CAWSVPASSGKLFF.

This sequence joins TRBV6-1 and TRBJ1-2; D possibly corresponds to TRBD1 (5 bases). Trimming removed 0 bases from V and 4 bases from J, with 15 bases in between. The CDR3 covers 16 residues. Germline V CDR1 and CDR2: MNHNS, SASEGT. CDR3 amino acids: CASSEASTGGGYGYTF. CDR3 sequence (DNA): TGTGCCAGCAGTGAAGCTTCGACCGGGGGGGGCTATGGCTACACCTTC.